This is a list of T cell receptor beta chains from one sample in a study of persistence of HIV-infected CD4 T cells. These receptors have no known antigen. Libraries were prepared by immunoSEQ multiplex PCR; TCRdb keeps only in-frame clonotypes and omits some of them. The table records tens of thousands of clones, roughly 90% of them present only once. Sequencing used CD4+ T cells sorted from PBMCs after roughly 18-hour stimulation, obtained from a patient who received antiretroviral therapy. The origin of the receptors is an adult woman with HIV who was CMV-seropositive. The CDR3 runs from the conserved cysteine through the conserved F or W. The D gene is left open where the match is weak. Size values are once, few and many counts, or a class for expanded clones, and some rows have none.

.	TRBV19	TRBJ1-1	.	14	TGTGCCAGTAGTGGGCTAAGGGCGGAAACTGAAGCTTTCTTT	CASSGLRAETEAFF
.	TRBV2	TRBJ2-3	.	12	TGTGCCAGCAATATCCGCACAGATACGCAGTATTTT	CASNIRTDTQYF
.	TRBV10-3	TRBJ1-1	.	13	TGTGCCATCAGTGTCGGGGAATCCACTGAAGCTTTCTTT	CAISVGESTEAFF
.	TRBV6-6	TRBJ1-2	.	14	TGTGCCAGCAGTTACTCGGTTGTTAACTATGGCTACACCTTC	CASSYSVVNYGYTF
TRBD1	TRBV27	TRBJ1-1	.	15	TGTGCCAGCAGTTCGGAAACAGGGGGTTCCACTGAAGCTTTCTTT	CASSSETGGSTEAFF
TRBD1	TRBV6-6	TRBJ1-2	few	12	TGTGCCAGCAGACCGACAGGGGAGGGCTACACCTTC	CASRPTGEGYTF
TRBD1	TRBV15	TRBJ1-5	.	14	TGTGCCACCTCTCTAGACAGGGGTTATCAGCCCCAGCATTTT	CATSLDRGYQPQHF
TRBD1	TRBV30	TRBJ1-5	.	13	TGTGCCTGGGCTAGGGGGCAAAATCAGCCCCAGCATTTT	CAWARGQNQPQHF
.	TRBV11-3	TRBJ2-3	.	14	TGTGCCAGCAGCTTACAGGGGCGGACAGATACGCAGTATTTT	CASSLQGRTDTQYF
TRBD2	TRBV30	TRBJ2-3	.	11	TGTGCCTGGAGTAGCGGGGGGGCTATGTATTTT	CAWSSGGAMYF
TRBD2	TRBV30	TRBJ2-3	.	11	TGTGCCTGGGGGGAGGGACGTACGCAGTATTTT	CAWGEGRTQYF
TRBD1	TRBV6-1	TRBJ1-5	.	17	TGTGCCAGCAGTGCGACAGGGACAGGGAGTAGCAATCAGCCCCAGCATTTT	CASSATGTGSSNQPQHF
TRBD2	TRBV6-5	TRBJ2-1	.	14	TGTGCCAGCACTGCTAGCGGGGGGGCCAGTGAGCAGTTCTTC	CASTASGGASEQFF
TRBD2	TRBV13	TRBJ2-3	.	17	TGTGCCAGCAGCCGGATTTGGGGCGGGGGGGCCGGAGATACGCAGTATTTT	CASSRIWGGGAGDTQYF
.	TRBV5-5	TRBJ1-2	few	12	TGTGCCAGCAGCCTCCGGTCCTATGGCTACACCTTC	CASSLRSYGYTF
TRBD2	TRBV30	TRBJ2-3	once	16	TGTGCCTGGGGTTTAGCGGGGGGGCGCAGCACAGATACGCAGTATTTT	CAWGLAGGRSTDTQYF
TRBD1	TRBV30	TRBJ2-2	.	14	TGTGCCTGGTCCGGGACAGGGGGGGGCGGGGAGCTGTTTTTT	CAWSGTGGGGELFF
.	TRBV18	TRBJ1-2	.	12	TGTGCCAGCTCACTAAGGCTCTATGGCTACACCTTC	CASSLRLYGYTF
TRBD1	TRBV5-1	TRBJ2-1	.	14	TGCGCCAGCAGGTCCGGGACAGGGGGTAATGAGCAGTTCTTC	CASRSGTGGNEQFF
.	TRBV20-1	TRBJ1-2	.	11	TGCAGTGCTAGAGCAGGGTATGGCTACACCTTC	CSARAGYGYTF
TRBD1	TRBV4-2	TRBJ1-1	.	16	TGTGCCAGCAGCCAACCCGGGACAGGGGTGGACACTGAAGCTTTCTTT	CASSQPGTGVDTEAFF
TRBD1	TRBV5-1	TRBJ1-1	.	15	TGCGCCAGCAGCCTATGGACAGGGGTGGGATATGAAGCTTTCTTT	CASSLWTGVGYEAFF
.	TRBV6-1	TRBJ1-2	.	14	TGTGCCAGCAGTGAAAGACGTCCGCCGGATGGCTACACCTTC	CASSERRPPDGYTF
.	TRBV7-8	TRBJ1-3	.	15	TGTGCCAGCAGCTTAGCTTTGGGACTTGGAAACACCATATATTTT	CASSLALGLGNTIYF
.	TRBV5-6	TRBJ1-1	.	15	TGTGCCAGCAGCTTTGTAGACTTGGGGAACACTGAAGCTTTCTTT	CASSFVDLGNTEAFF
.	TRBV2	TRBJ1-2	.	11	TGTGCCAGCAGAGACAGGTCTGGCTACACCTTC	CASRDRSGYTF
.	TRBV24-1	TRBJ2-2	.	15	TGTGCCACCAGTGATACCCATATCAACACCGGGGAGCTGTTTTTT	CATSDTHINTGELFF
TRBD1	TRBV9	TRBJ1-4	.	13	TGTGCCAGCAGCGACAGGGGGGTTGGAAAACTGTTTTTT	CASSDRGVGKLFF
TRBD1	TRBV6-5	TRBJ1-6	.	13	TGTGCCAGCAGCGCGGACAGGGGACAACTGCTCCACTTT	CASSADRGQLLHF
.	TRBV10-2	TRBJ1-6	.	14	TGCGCCAGCACTCAAGGGTCCGTTAATTCACCCCTCCACTTT	CASTQGSVNSPLHF
.	TRBV5-1	TRBJ1-6	.	15	TGCGCCAGCAGCCCTTATGGCAGTCGTAATTCACCCCTCCACTTT	CASSPYGSRNSPLHF
.	TRBV5-1	TRBJ2-5	.	15	TGCGCCAGCAGCTTGGTCCCTGGGGCAGCAGAGACCCAGTACTTC	CASSLVPGAAETQYF
.	TRBV6-6	TRBJ1-5	.	14	TGTGCCAGCACCTACCCCGGGTCGGGTCAGCCCCAGCATTTT	CASTYPGSGQPQHF
.	TRBV18	TRBJ1-6	.	14	TGTGCCAGCTCTTGGACTGAACTTAATTCACCCCTCCACTTT	CASSWTELNSPLHF
.	TRBV5-1	TRBJ1-3	.	14	TGCGCCAGCAGCTTGGAGACGGTACGAAACACCATATATTTT	CASSLETVRNTIYF
TRBD1	TRBV2	TRBJ1-2	.	14	TGTGCCAGTTTGCCAAGGGGGCTCGGCTATGGCTACACCTTC	CASLPRGLGYGYTF
.	TRBV19	TRBJ1-2	.	16	TGTGCCAGTAGTACGACCGTATCCGGGACAATCGATGGCTACACCTTC	CASSTTVSGTIDGYTF
TRBD1	TRBV11-3	TRBJ2-3	.	18	TGTGCCAGCAGCCCCCCAGCCGGTCCCGGACAGGGGGCAGATACGCAGTATTTT	CASSPPAGPGQGADTQYF
TRBD1	TRBV6-5	TRBJ2-2	.	15	TGTGCCAGCAGTTTACAGGGGGTAGGAGGCGGGGAGCTGTTTTTT	CASSLQGVGGGELFF
.	TRBV6-6	TRBJ2-7	.	14	TGTGCCAGCACCTTCTCCGGGCAGACCTACGAGCAGTACTTC	CASTFSGQTYEQYF
.	TRBV9	TRBJ2-4	.	17	TGTGCCAGCAGCCTTCTACCCGAGCCTAGGGGCAAAAACATTCAGTACTTC	CASSLLPEPRGKNIQYF
.	TRBV10-1	TRBJ1-1	few	13	TGCGCCAGCAGTGTTAAAGGGGGGGTTGAAGCTTTCTTT	CASSVKGGVEAFF
.	TRBV5-1	TRBJ2-2	.	16	TGCGCCAGCAGCTTGTACGGAACCGGGAATAAGGGGGAGCTGTTTTTT	CASSLYGTGNKGELFF
.	TRBV25-1	TRBJ1-6	.	13	TGTGCCAGCAGTGAATTAGGGGGTTCACCCCTCCACTTT	CASSELGGSPLHF
.	TRBV6-5	TRBJ2-3	.	15	TGTGCCAGCAGGTGGGACCGCGGTAGCACAGATACGCAGTATTTT	CASRWDRGSTDTQYF
.	TRBV19	TRBJ2-5	.	14	TGTGCCAGTAGCCTCCGGGGTACCCAAGAGACCCAGTACTTC	CASSLRGTQETQYF
TRBD2	TRBV19	TRBJ2-3	.	14	TGTGCCAGTAGTATTGGCGGGGGGGCAGATACGCAGTATTTT	CASSIGGGADTQYF
.	TRBV19	TRBJ2-7	.	13	TGTGCCAGTAGTATACCGAGGAGCTACGAGCAGTACTTC	CASSIPRSYEQYF
.	TRBV2	TRBJ1-2	.	13	TGTGCCAGCAGCGGGACGCATGGGGGTGGCTACACCTTC	CASSGTHGGGYTF
TRBD1	TRBV4-1	TRBJ1-1	.	16	TGCGCCAGCAGCCCCGGACAGGGCGGATGGAACACTGAAGCTTTCTTT	CASSPGQGGWNTEAFF